The clone carrying this T cell receptor (beta chain) showed up many times. What it binds is unknown. The CDR3 is 12 residues long. V dropped 6 bases and J dropped 10 bases, with 18 bases sitting between them. CDR1 SQVTM and CDR2 ANQGSEA come from the germline V gene. This record comes from a study of early T cells in non-severe SARS-CoV-2 infection. Looking at the study overall: Sequencing used unsorted whole-blood bulk RNA, so chains lack pairing. Study observations and caveats: VDJdb-based annotation leaned toward anti-spike CD8 responses and missed private and CD4 specificities.

Individual cDNA molecules received unique molecular identifiers during library preparation. TCRdb reanalysed the 5' RACE reads using MiXCR and keeps one entry per CDR3 protein. The table lists tens of thousands of distinct CDR3 sequences, about 4.3% of them singletons. The chain employs TRBV29-1 and TRBJ1-1; tentatively, D is TRBD1 (6 bases). The sequence came from an adult who was a healthcare worker with PCR-confirmed SARS-CoV-2 infection or an uninfected control (not recorded which). The sample was whole blood. The DNA of the CDR3 is TGCAGCGTGGGTACCGGGACACTCGGAGCTTTCTTT. Residues: CSVGTGTLGAFF. The entire variable domain, with the rest obtained from reference TRBV29-1 and TRBJ1-1, is as follows: SAVISQKPSRDICQRGTSLTIQCQVDSQVTMMFWYRQQPGQSLTLIATANQGSEATYESGFVIDKFPISRPNLTFSTLTVSNMSPEDSSIYLCSVGTGTLGAFFGQGTRLTVV.